These 20 T cell receptor beta chains share one sample of origin, sequenced in a study of early T cells in non-severe SARS-CoV-2 infection. MiXCR, run by TCRdb on the 5' RACE reads, gives a single entry per CDR3 protein. Of roughly 35,000 distinct CDR3 sequences listed, about 5.3% are singletons. Specimen: whole blood. These TCRs come from an adult who was a healthcare worker with PCR-confirmed SARS-CoV-2 infection or an uninfected control (not recorded which).

Ten or more counts support this clonotype. The chain employs TRBV4-1 and TRBJ2-5, with D perhaps matching TRBD2 (6 bases). Trimming stripped 1 base from V and 2 bases from J, with 14 bases between. CDR1 is MGHRA and CDR2 is YSYEKL in the germline V gene. CDR3 size: 16 residues. The CDR3 DNA reads TGCGCCAGCAGCCAAGTTTCGGGTCGGGGGCAAGAGACCCAGTACTTC. Encoded protein: CASSQVSGRGQETQYF.

This clonotype was observed many times. This rearrangement joins TRBV11-3 to TRBJ2-1; 12 nucleotides line up with TRBD2. The CDR3 sequence is 17 residues long. Looked up from germline, CDR1 is SGHNT and CDR2 is YENEEA. Losses at the gene ends were 5 bases for V and 6 bases for J; bases not matched to a gene: 11. Here the CDR3 DNA reads TGTGCCAGCAGCCGTTGGACTAGCGGGATCAGTAGCAATGAGCAGTTCTTC. Its protein is CASSRWTSGISSNEQFF.

This clonotype has ten or more counts. This rearrangement joins TRBV7-2 to TRBJ2-7; 8 bases agree with TRBD2. The CDR3 length is 13 residues. The germline gives CDR1 SGHTA, CDR2 FQGNSA. V was clipped by 5 bases and J by 6 bases; unmatched bases: 6. The DNA of the CDR3 is TGTGCCAGCAGCCCGAATAGCGGGGTCGAGCAGTACTTC. Translating it yields CASSPNSGVEQYF.

This clonotype was seen repeatedly, ten times or more. The chain employs TRBV7-3 and TRBJ2-5; D remains ambiguous. The V gene lost 4 bases and the J gene lost 5 bases, with 17 bases spanning the gap. The CDR3 loop spans 15 amino acids. Germline assignment: CDR1 SGHTA and CDR2 FQGTGA. CDR3 DNA: TGTGCCAGCAGCTCGGGTCCTGCCGCGTCTGAGACCCAGTACTTC. This sequence encodes CASSSGPAASETQYF.

This clonotype was detected ten times or more. This chain links TRBV11-2 with TRBJ2-3; no firm D call. The ends were cut back, 3 bases at V and 0 bases at J, with 7 bases in the middle. The CDR3 extends over 14 amino acids. The germline V gene has CDR1 SGHAT and CDR2 FQNNGV. Here the CDR3 DNA reads TGTGCCAGCAGCTTTCGCCCTAGCACAGATACGCAGTATTTT. Residues: CASSFRPSTDTQYF.

This clonotype showed up many times. The chain recombines TRBV2 with TRBJ2-7; weak D call: TRBD2 (6 bases). The length of the CDR3 is 15 residues. The germline V and J ends were trimmed by 3 bases and 0 bases, with 12 bases remaining between them. Looked up from germline, CDR1 is SNHLY and CDR2 is FYNNEI. The CDR3 protein is CASSDPSVNSYEQYF. In DNA form, the CDR3 reads TGTGCCAGCAGTGATCCTAGCGTAAACTCCTACGAGCAGTACTTC.

This clonotype turned up a few times. This chain's CDR3 is CASSLGASSTDTQYF. The CDR3 DNA is TGTGCCAGCAGCTTAGGGGCCTCCAGCACAGATACGCAGTATTTT. This rearrangement joins TRBV11-2 to TRBJ2-3; D gene unclear. The CDR3 runs to 15 residues. Germline lookup yields CDR1 SGHAT and CDR2 FQNNGV. Trimming took 1 base from V and 0 from J, leaving 8 bases between them.

This sequence joins TRBV30 and TRBJ2-5; TRBD1 might be the D (6 bases). Trimming shortened V by 5 bases and J by 2 bases, and 18 bases separated the two germline ends. Germline CDR1 reads GTSNPN; CDR2 reads SVGIG (reference sequence). The CDR3 has 15 amino acids. The CDR3 DNA follows: TGTGCCTGGGTTAAACAGGGTGGAGGTCAAGAGACCCAGTACTTC. Amino acid sequence: CAWVKQGGGQETQYF.

This clonotype was observed at least ten times. This sequence joins TRBV14 and TRBJ1-1, with D unclear. V was pared by 0 bases and J by 5 bases, with 7 bases between. Germline V gene lookup returns CDR1 SGHDN and CDR2 FVKESK. This CDR3 has 13 residues. CDR3 amino acids: CASSQDEGTEAFF. In DNA, the CDR3 is TGTGCCAGCAGCCAAGATGAGGGAACTGAAGCTTTCTTT.

Here the CDR3 DNA reads TGTGCCAGCAGAAACACCCCTCAAGAGACCCAGTACTTC. It yields the protein CASRNTPQETQYF. This sequence joins TRBV2 and TRBJ2-5; D remains unclear. Deletions cut 6 bases from V and 2 bases from J, with 10 bases between. Germline CDR1 and CDR2: SNHLY and FYNNEI. The CDR3 has 13 amino acids.

The sample holds many counts of this clonotype. This chain connects TRBV10-3 to TRBJ2-1; 13 bases line up with TRBD2. Germline CDR1 and CDR2: ENHRY and SYGVKD. Unmatched junction bases numbered 3, after V lost 10 bases and J lost 0 bases. CDR3 length: 15 residues. DNA of the CDR3: TGTGCCACAGGGACTAGCGGGGACTCCTACAATGAGCAGTTCTTC. Its translation is CATGTSGDSYNEQFF.

There are a few counts of this clonotype. CDR3 bases: TGCGCCAGCAGCACAGTGGGCACTGAAGCTTTCTTT. It is translated as CASSTVGTEAFF. The rearrangement links TRBV5-1 to TRBJ1-1; D call uncertain. Germline values: CDR1 SGHRS, CDR2 YFSETQ. Trimming shortened V by 4 bases and J by 4 bases, and 8 bases separated the two germline ends. The CDR3 length is 12 residues.

This clonotype was counted between two and nine times. The chain couples TRBV12-3 or TRBV12-4 to TRBJ2-2, with TRBD2 matching over 11 bases. Trimming cost V 4 bases and J 1 base; bases outside gene matches: 2. The CDR3 has 16 residues. The CDR3, as DNA: TGTGCCAGCAGTTCCGGACTAGCGGGGAACACCGGGGAGCTGTTTTTT. As protein: CASSSGLAGNTGELFF.

In its sample, this clonotype was seen a few times. V and J are TRBV5-8 and TRBJ2-3; TRBD1 aligns across 9 bases. The CDR3 contains 16 residues. Trimming took 4 bases from V and 5 from J; bases not matched to a gene: 11. Germline values: CDR1 SGHTS, CDR2 YDEGEE. CDR3 DNA: TGTGCCAGCAGCCGAGACCGGGACAGGGTTTTAGATACGCAGTATTTT. Translation gives CASSRDRDRVLDTQYF.

This clonotype was seen ten or more times. The chain recombines TRBV6-2 or TRBV6-3 with TRBJ1-2; D remains ambiguous. Looked up from germline, CDR1 is MNHEY and CDR2 is SVGEGT. The CDR3 loop spans 14 amino acids. V was pared by 7 bases and J by 4 bases, with 16 bases between. The CDR3: CASTFKVSLYGYTF. Written as DNA, the CDR3 is TGTGCCAGCACCTTTAAGGTTTCACTCTATGGCTACACCTTC.

The V and J genes are TRBV20-1 and TRBJ2-1, with D perhaps matching TRBD2 (6 bases). Germline CDR1 is DFQATT and CDR2 is SNEGSKA (reference sequence). The ends were cut back, 6 bases at V and 1 base at J, with 16 bases in the middle. This CDR3 has 15 amino acids. CDR3 nucleotides: TGCAGTGCCTGTAGCCCGGGAGCGTCCTACAATGAGCAGTTCTTC. This sequence encodes CSACSPGASYNEQFF.

The gene calls are TRBV7-9 and TRBJ2-7, with D possibly TRBD2 on 5 matching bases. The CDR3 covers 13 residues. Per germline, CDR1 SEHNR and CDR2 FQNEAQ (reference sequence). V was trimmed by 5 bases and J by 4 bases, leaving 12 bases between them. The CDR3 here is CASSPTQRYEQYF. CDR3 in DNA: TGTGCCAGCAGCCCCACTCAGCGGTACGAGCAGTACTTC.

This rearrangement joins TRBV4-2 to TRBJ2-6; TRBD2 aligns across 12 bases. This CDR3 region has 20 residues. Germline V gene lookup returns CDR1 LGHNA and CDR2 YNFKEQ. Germline trimming cut 0 bases from V and 1 base from J; bases unmatched to any gene: 7. CDR3 sequence reads: CASSQEVWLAGGSGANVLTF. CDR3 nucleotides: TGTGCCAGCAGCCAAGAGGTGTGGCTAGCGGGGGGGTCTGGGGCCAACGTCCTGACTTTC.

This clonotype was counted at least ten times. V usage is TRBV2 and J usage is TRBJ2-3; 12 positions match TRBD2. Trimming cost V 8 bases and J 4 bases; bases outside gene matches: 10. The CDR3 has 16 amino acids. Looked up from germline, CDR1 is SNHLY and CDR2 is FYNNEI. The CDR3 region is CASEGLAGGPADTQYF. CDR3 bases: TGTGCCAGCGAGGGCCTAGCGGGAGGGCCTGCAGATACGCAGTATTTT.

This clonotype occurred many times. The rearrangement joins TRBV10-2 to TRBJ2-1; TRBD2 aligns across 9 bases. The V segment lost 8 bases and the J segment 7 bases; nucleotides outside the gene matches: 9. Germline values: CDR1 WSHSY, CDR2 SAAADI. The CDR3 totals 14 residues. The CDR3 protein is CASGRGRAGNEQFF. CDR3 coding DNA: TGCGCCAGCGGCCGCGGGAGGGCGGGGAATGAGCAGTTCTTC.